In this sample, the clone carrying this TCR beta chain turned up a few times. CDR3 length: 15 residues. V was pared by 2 bases and J by 8 bases, with 18 bases between. Germline V lookup: CDR1 KGHDR, CDR2 SFDVKD. The data stem from a study of CD8 T cells in ankylosing spondylitis. A single record per CDR3 protein comes from TCRdb applying MiXCR to the 5' RACE reads. The profile shows 130,000 to 150,000 distinct CDR3 sequences, roughly 8.8% of them singletons. The gene calls are TRBV24-1 and TRBJ2-7, with D maybe TRBD2 (5 bases). Sequences were obtained from synovial fluid, either unsorted or a sorted T cell fraction (not recorded which). This receptor was taken from a male donor with ankylosing spondylitis. CDR3 loop: CATSDSGNGNTKQYF. The CDR3 coding sequence is TGTGCCACCAGTGATTCGGGGAACGGAAATACGAAGCAGTACTTC.